The rows below give T cell receptor beta chains drawn from one sample of a study of glioma-infiltrating T cells after dendritic cell vaccination. Assay used: immunoSEQ multiplex PCR; TCRdb lists only in-frame clones, some missing. This sample has around 87,000 clones, with under 85% found just once. Specimen: blood, collected after dendritic cell vaccination. The receptors shown here come from a human donor with glioblastoma. Each CDR3 is given with its conserved first and last residue. The D gene is left open where the match is weak. Some rows have no size entry. The others give once, few or many, or a class for an expanded clone.

TRBV6-5	TRBD2	-	TRBJ2-1	TGTGCCAGCAGTGTACTAGCGGGGATTGGTGAGCAGTTCTTC	CASSVLAGIGEQFF
TRBV9	-	-	TRBJ2-6	TGTGCCAGCAGCGCACAGAACTCTGGGGCCAACGTCCTGACTTTC	CASSAQNSGANVLTF
TRBV19	-	-	TRBJ1-1	TGTGCCAGTAGTATTTTGCAGGAAAACACTGAAGCTTTCTTT	CASSILQENTEAFF
TRBV2	-	once	TRBJ2-5	TGTGCCAGCAGTGAAGATTTGGCCTCGGGGACCCAGTACTTC	CASSEDLASGTQYF
TRBV4-1	TRBD1	-	TRBJ2-1	TGCGCCAGCTCCGGGACAGTTTACAATGAGCAGTTCTTC	CASSGTVYNEQFF
TRBV13	-	few	TRBJ1-1	TGTGCCAGCAGCTTAGGCAGGGACACTGAAGCTTTCTTT	CASSLGRDTEAFF
TRBV10-3	-	-	TRBJ1-1	TGTGCCACCCAGGAACAGGGAACCTTGAACACTGAAGCTTTCTTT	CATQEQGTLNTEAFF
TRBV5-4	TRBD2	-	TRBJ2-5	TGTGCCAGCAGCTTGGGAGCGGGGGGGTTGGAGACCCAGTACTTC	CASSLGAGGLETQYF
TRBV19	-	-	TRBJ1-5	TGTGCCAGTAGTGGGAGACAGGGCAATCAGCCCCAGCATTTT	CASSGRQGNQPQHF
TRBV7-2	-	-	TRBJ2-1	TGTGCCAGCAGCAAATGGGACACGAATGAGCAGTTCTTC	CASSKWDTNEQFF
TRBV5-1	TRBD1	-	TRBJ2-7	TGCGCCAGCAGCCTGACAGGGGAGTACGAGCAGTACTTC	CASSLTGEYEQYF
TRBV6-1	TRBD1	-	TRBJ1-1	TGTGCCAGCAGTGCTACCGGGACAGGGGACACTGAAGCTTTCTTT	CASSATGTGDTEAFF
TRBV5-4	-	-	TRBJ1-2	TGTGCCAGCAGCTTAGACACATCCTATGGCTACACCTTC	CASSLDTSYGYTF
TRBV5-4	TRBD2	-	TRBJ2-1	TGTGCCAGCAGCTTGGAATCGGGGGGGCGTAGTGAGCAGTTCTTC	CASSLESGGRSEQFF
TRBV30	-	-	TRBJ1-2	TGTGCCTGGACAGCGGACTATGGCTACACCTTC	CAWTADYGYTF
TRBV4-1	-	few	TRBJ2-5	TGCGCCAGCAGCCAAGAGTTCCCGGGAAACCAAGAGACCCAGTACTTC	CASSQEFPGNQETQYF
TRBV6-5	-	-	TRBJ1-1	TGTGCCAGCAGTTCCGTGAACACTGAAGCTTTCTTT	CASSSVNTEAFF
TRBV5-6	TRBD1	-	TRBJ1-4	TGTGCCAGCAGCTCCCCGGGACAGGGAAATGAAAAACTGTTTTTT	CASSSPGQGNEKLFF
TRBV5-4	-	-	TRBJ2-2	TGTGCCAGCAGCTACATTGACAGGAACACCGGGGAGCTGTTTTTT	CASSYIDRNTGELFF
TRBV4-1	-	once	TRBJ2-3	TGCGCCAGCAGCCAAGATGGGCTGGATCGCACAGATACGCAGTATTTT	CASSQDGLDRTDTQYF
TRBV6-5	-	-	TRBJ2-2	TGTGCCAGCAAACTTAACGGGGGAAACACCGGGGAGCTGTTTTTT	CASKLNGGNTGELFF
TRBV6-5	-	-	TRBJ1-1	TGTGCCAGCAGAAGGACTCGGACTGAAGCTTTCTTT	CASRRTRTEAFF
TRBV5-5	-	few	TRBJ1-1	TGTGCCAGCAGCTTGGCCGCAGGGGAAGGGAACACTGAAGCTTTCTTT	CASSLAAGEGNTEAFF
TRBV9	TRBD1	few	TRBJ1-3	TGTGCCAGCAGCGTCAGGACAGGCTCTGGAAACACCATATATTTT	CASSVRTGSGNTIYF
TRBV4-1	TRBD2	-	TRBJ2-3	TGCGCCAGCAGCCACGGGACTAGCGTCGCAGATACGCAGTATTTT	CASSHGTSVADTQYF
TRBV2	-	few	TRBJ1-2	TGTGCCAGCAGTAGGAGAGTCTATGGCTACACCTTC	CASSRRVYGYTF
TRBV7-9	-	-	TRBJ1-6	TGTGCCAGCAGCGGTAGCCCTAATTCACCCCTCCACTTT	CASSGSPNSPLHF
TRBV4-2	TRBD1	-	TRBJ2-2	TGTGCCAGCAGCCAAAGGACAGGACCCACCGGGGAGCTGTTTTTT	CASSQRTGPTGELFF
TRBV7-3	-	-	TRBJ1-6	TGTGCCAGCAGCCTTGACAGCTCCTATAATTCACCCCTCCACTTT	CASSLDSSYNSPLHF
TRBV7-8	-	once	TRBJ2-5	TGTGCCAGCAGCGGGGCGGAAAACCAAGAGACCCAGTACTTC	CASSGAENQETQYF
TRBV2	-	-	TRBJ1-1	TGTGCCAGCAGGGAGGACAGAGTTGAAGCTTTCTTT	CASREDRVEAFF
TRBV5-1	-	-	TRBJ1-2	TGCGCCAGCAGCTCGGTTTCGGGAGGCAGCTATGGCTACACCTTC	CASSSVSGGSYGYTF
TRBV7-8	TRBD2	few	TRBJ2-1	TGTGCCAGCAGCTTAGAGGTAGCGGGGGCGTTTCCCAGTGAGCAGTTCTTC	CASSLEVAGAFPSEQFF
TRBV5-6	-	-	TRBJ1-2	TGTGCCAGCAGCTTGGTATCGAGCGGCTACACCTTC	CASSLVSSGYTF
TRBV2	TRBD2	few	TRBJ2-1	TGTGCCAGCAGTGGGCTAGCGGGGGGTGAGCAGTTCTTC	CASSGLAGGEQFF
TRBV5-6	-	-	TRBJ2-3	TGTGCCAGCAGCTTGGACAGCCGATTCACAGATACGCAGTATTTT	CASSLDSRFTDTQYF
TRBV4-3	-	-	TRBJ1-2	TGCGCCAGCAGCCAAGATTTTGGGGGACAATACTATGGCTACACCTTC	CASSQDFGGQYYGYTF
TRBV5-4	-	-	TRBJ1-5	TGTGCCAGCAGCCTCGAGGGAGAAGGCGCCCAGCATTTT	CASSLEGEGAQHF
TRBV18	TRBD1	-	TRBJ1-1	TGTGCCAGCTCACCATTCCAGGGGGCATACACTGAAGCTTTCTTT	CASSPFQGAYTEAFF
TRBV6-4	-	once	TRBJ2-7	TGTGCCAGCAGTGAGTGGCAGTGCCTCTACGAGCAGTACTTC	CASSEWQCLYEQYF
TRBV4-2	TRBD1	-	TRBJ1-2	TGTGCCAGCAGCCAAGACCTCGGGACAGACTATGGCTACACCTTC	CASSQDLGTDYGYTF